The 23 T cell receptor beta chains given below trace back to one sample, sequenced in a study of T cell responses to AZD1222 COVID-19 vaccine. Generated by immunoSEQ multiplex PCR, the TCRdb table keeps only in-frame clones and is missing some. The sample lists about 64,000 clones; 75% to 95% were seen once. Sequencing used peripheral blood, obtained 28 days after the second dose of the MenACWY control vaccine. Receptors were obtained from an adult who received the MenACWY meningococcal vaccine as a control.

The chain combines TRBV5-6 with TRBJ2-5; tentatively, D is TRBD1 (6 bases). V was shortened by 5 bases and J by 1 base, with 9 bases between the two germline ends. The germline gives CDR1 SGHDT, CDR2 YYEEEE. The CDR3 extends over 13 amino acids. DNA for the CDR3: TGTGCCAGCAGGGACAGCGGCCAAGAGACCCAGTACTTC. Amino acid sequence: CASRDSGQETQYF.

The rearrangement links TRBV4-1 to TRBJ2-5, with D tentatively TRBD1 (6 bases). V lost 1 base to trimming and J lost 1 base, with 10 bases between them. Germline loops: CDR1 MGHRA, CDR2 YSYEKL. This CDR3 region has 15 residues. The CDR3 protein is CASSQVPGAQETQYF. The CDR3 DNA is TGCGCCAGCAGCCAAGTGCCAGGGGCCCAAGAGACCCAGTACTTC.

This chain joins TRBV7-9 and TRBJ2-1, with D hard to call. Germline V lookup: CDR1 SEHNR, CDR2 FQNEAQ (reference sequence). The CDR3 runs to 14 residues. The ends were cut back, 3 bases at V and 9 bases at J, with 15 bases in the middle. In DNA form, the CDR3 reads TGTGCCAGCAGCTTTGACCTGCCTTTGGGTGAGCAGTTCTTC. Amino acid sequence: CASSFDLPLGEQFF.

As regards this clone: At the DNA level, this CDR3 is encoded by other sequences in the same sample as well. The chain joins TRBV5-1 to TRBJ2-5, with no clear D. Germline V lookup: CDR1 SGHRS, CDR2 YFSETQ. The V and J ends lost 0 bases and 2 bases respectively, with 2 bases between them. The CDR3 extends over 12 amino acids. The CDR3 DNA reads TGCGCCAGCAGCTTGGATCAAGAGACCCAGTACTTC. This codes for CASSLDQETQYF.

The V gene is TRBV7-9, the J gene TRBJ1-1; D unresolved. Looked up from germline, CDR1 is SEHNR and CDR2 is FQNEAQ (reference sequence). The V and J ends lost 3 bases and 4 bases respectively, with 12 bases between them. This CDR3 contains 14 residues. CDR3 region: CASSLPLESTEAFF. The CDR3 region has the DNA TGTGCCAGCAGCTTGCCCCTGGAGTCCACTGAAGCTTTCTTT.

In its sample, this clone was seen a few times. The rearrangement links TRBV30 to TRBJ1-6; the D is unclear. The V gene's germline CDR1 is GTSNPN and CDR2 SVGIG (reference sequence). Trimming pared 3 bases from V and 5 bases from J, leaving 8 bases between. CDR3 length: 13 amino acids. As DNA, the CDR3 is TGTGCCTGGAGGGCGGGTAATAATTCACCCCTCCACTTT. Translating gives CAWRAGNNSPLHF. Combining the CDR3 with reference TRBV30 and TRBJ1-6 gives the whole variable domain SQTIHQWPATLVQPVGSPLSLECTVEGTSNPNLYWYRQAAGRGLQLLFYSVGIGQISSEVPQNLSASRPQDRQFILSSKKLLLSDSGFYLCAWRAGNNSPLHFGNGTRLTVT.

The V gene is TRBV18, the J gene TRBJ1-5; 9 bases match TRBD1. Germline CDR1 is KGHSH and CDR2 is LQKENI. The ends lost 3 bases at V and 8 bases at J; junction bases unmatched: 11. CDR3 length: 16 residues. Written as DNA, the CDR3 is TGTGCCAGCTCACCTTTAGGGGGACAGGGTTCGGAGCCCCAGCATTTT. Translating it yields CASSPLGGQGSEPQHF.

V and J are TRBV10-3 and TRBJ2-7; perhaps D is TRBD1 or TRBD2 (6 bases each). Germline-derived CDR1 and CDR2 are ENHRY and SYGVKD. Trimming stripped 10 bases from V and 2 bases from J, with 15 bases between. The CDR3 runs 13 residues. The CDR3 protein is CATGAGQTYEQYF. The CDR3 DNA reads as TGTGCCACGGGGGCCGGGCAGACCTACGAGCAGTACTTC.

The rearrangement links TRBV19 to TRBJ1-4, with D unresolved. The CDR3 runs to 11 residues. Germline CDR1 is LNHDA and CDR2 is SQIVND (reference sequence). The V end was cut by 6 bases, the J end by 7 bases, with 6 bases between. DNA for the CDR3: TGTGCCAGTAGCCAAAGTGAAAAACTGTTTTTT. Its protein product is CASSQSEKLFF.

V gene TRBV28 combines with J gene TRBJ1-5; D gene ambiguous. Trimming took 2 bases from V and 6 from J, leaving 8 bases between them. The germline gives CDR1 MDHEN, CDR2 SYDVKM. The CDR3 is 13 amino acids. CDR3 bases: TGTGCCAGCAGTTTAATGGAAGCTCAGCCCCAGCATTTT. It yields the protein CASSLMEAQPQHF. The full variable domain, in which reference TRBV28 and TRBJ1-5 provide the parts outside the CDR3, is DVKVTQSSRYLVKRTGEKVFLECVQDMDHENMFWYRQDPGLGLRLIYFSYDVKMKEKGDIPEGYSVSREKKERFSLILESASTNQTSMYLCASSLMEAQPQHFGDGTRLSIL.

This clone was observed once. The V call is TRBV7-9, the J call TRBJ2-1; 12 nucleotides align to TRBD2. Germline V lookup: CDR1 SEHNR, CDR2 FQNEAQ (reference sequence). Trimming cost V 4 bases and J 8 bases; bases outside gene matches: 6. The CDR3 totals 15 residues. The CDR3 nucleotides read TGTGCCAGCAGCTCTAGCGGGAGGGCCGTGTATGAGCAGTTCTTC. Residues: CASSSSGRAVYEQFF.

The rearrangement links TRBV5-4 to TRBJ1-5, with 12 bases that match TRBD1. The CDR3 extends over 18 amino acids. The V and J ends lost 2 bases and 5 bases, in that order; junction bases with no gene match: 11. CDR1 and CDR2 from the germline V gene are SGHNT and YYREEE (reference sequence). The CDR3 sequence: CASSFGTGGDSGHQPQHF. For the CDR3, the DNA is TGTGCCAGCAGCTTTGGGACAGGGGGCGATTCGGGACATCAGCCCCAGCATTTT. Using reference TRBV5-4 and TRBJ1-5 for the parts outside the CDR3, the full variable domain is ETGVTQSPTHLIKTRGQQVTLRCSSQSGHNTVSWYQQALGQGPQFIFQYYREEENGRGNFPPRFSGLQFPNYSSELNVNALELDDSALYLCASSFGTGGDSGHQPQHFGDGTRLSIL.

The rearrangement uses TRBV10-3 and TRBJ2-2; D is tentatively TRBD1 or TRBD2 (5 bases each). The CDR3 totals 15 residues. Per the germline V gene, CDR1 is ENHRY and CDR2 is SYGVKD. The V and J ends lost 6 bases and 1 base respectively, with 12 bases between them. The CDR3 DNA sequence: TGTGCCATCAGCCCCGGGACCCAGAACACCGGGGAGCTGTTTTTT. Its translation is CAISPGTQNTGELFF.

The genes are TRBV5-8 and TRBJ2-7; D is possibly TRBD2 (6 bases). V lost 0 bases to trimming and J lost 6 bases, with 10 bases between them. CDR1 and CDR2 (germline): SGHTS, YDEGEE. The CDR3 covers 13 residues. The DNA for the CDR3 is TGTGCCAGCAGCTTGGTGGGGGGAATCGAGCAGTACTTC. Protein product: CASSLVGGIEQYF.

The chain links TRBV5-5 to TRBJ2-7, with 10 bases identical to TRBD1. Germline CDR1 SGHKS, CDR2 YYEKEE (reference sequence). V dropped 0 bases and J dropped 0; count of bases not matched to a gene: 12. The CDR3 totals 19 residues. CDR3 loop: CASSLVSLPGQGNSYEQYF. In nucleotides, the CDR3 is TGTGCCAGCAGCTTGGTATCGCTTCCGGGACAGGGGAACTCCTACGAGCAGTACTTC.

This chain uses TRBV6-5 with TRBJ1-5, with D possibly being TRBD1 (6 bases). Germline V gene sequence: CDR1 MNHEY, CDR2 SVGAGI. Trimming took off 6 bases at V and 0 bases at J, with 12 bases between the two ends. This CDR3 is built from 15 residues. In DNA, the CDR3 is TGTGCCAGCAGGGAGGGGGGGTATAGCAATCAGCCCCAGCATTTT. This gives the protein CASREGGYSNQPQHF.

This chain joins TRBV30 and TRBJ2-1, with TRBD1 matching 10 bases. CDR3 length: 16 residues. CDR1 and CDR2 (germline): GTSNPN, SVGIG (reference sequence). Losses at the gene ends were 1 base for V and 7 bases for J; bases not matched to a gene: 10. In nucleotides, the CDR3 is TGTGCCTGGAGTGAGATGGTCGGACAGGGGGAAAATGAGCAGTTCTTC. It encodes CAWSEMVGQGENEQFF.

The rearrangement links TRBV6-6 to TRBJ2-1; D is perhaps TRBD2 (6 bases). This CDR3 comprises 16 residues. V dropped 5 bases and J dropped 3 bases, with 17 bases sitting between them. Germline CDR1 MNHNY, CDR2 SVGAGI (reference sequence). The CDR3 sequence: CASSPPRRGGYNEQFF. The CDR3 DNA reads as TGTGCCAGCAGTCCCCCAAGGAGGGGAGGCTACAATGAGCAGTTCTTC.

V is TRBV25-1 and J is TRBJ1-1; D uncertain. The V end lost 6 bases, the J end lost 0 bases, and 8 bases lay between the germline ends. CDR1 and CDR2 (germline): MGHDK, SYGVNS. This CDR3 contains 13 residues. DNA of the CDR3: TGTGCCAGCAGCGCGGGCTTGAACACTGAAGCTTTCTTT. Protein product: CASSAGLNTEAFF.

This clone was counted once. The CDR3 here is CASSSQGTPETQYF. The CDR3 coding sequence is TGTGCCAGTAGTTCCCAGGGGACTCCGGAGACCCAGTACTTC. The chain couples TRBV19 to TRBJ2-5; D tentatively fits TRBD1 or TRBD2 (6 bases each). The CDR3 is made up of 14 amino acids. From germline, CDR1 is LNHDA and CDR2 SQIVND (reference sequence). V shed 5 bases and J shed 5 bases, with 15 bases lying between them.

This clone was detected once. CDR3 sequence: CASSPLTVFGTDTQYF. In DNA, the CDR3 is TGTGCCAGCAGCCCCCTGACAGTATTCGGCACAGATACGCAGTATTTT. J is TRBJ2-3 and V is TRBV7-6; D may be TRBD1 (5 bases). Germline V gives CDR1 SGHVS, CDR2 FNYEAQ. Trimming shortened V by 5 bases and J by 1 base, and 16 bases separated the two germline ends. The CDR3 runs to 16 residues.

The rearrangement links TRBV29-1 to TRBJ1-1; D is possibly TRBD1 (6 bases). This CDR3 has 12 residues. V lost 7 bases to trimming and J lost 1 base, with 10 bases between them. Germline CDR1 reads SQVTM; CDR2 reads ANQGSEA. The CDR3 bases are TGCAGCGCACTGGGACAGAACACTGAAGCTTTCTTT. Translated: CSALGQNTEAFF.

The chain joins TRBV25-1 to TRBJ2-2; D is unresolved. Germline values: CDR1 MGHDK, CDR2 SYGVNS. There are 15 residues in the CDR3. V was trimmed by 0 bases and J by 1 base, leaving 6 bases between them. This CDR3 reads CASSEYLGNTGELFF. CDR3 in DNA: TGTGCCAGCAGTGAATATTTAGGGAACACCGGGGAGCTGTTTTTT.